These T cell receptor beta chains were read from a single sample in a study of blood T cell repertoires in COVID-19. Sequenced by immunoSEQ multiplex PCR; TCRdb stores in-frame clones only, minus some. The sample includes 40,000 or so clones, over 80% of them seen just once. Source material: peripheral blood. The receptor source for this set is a man aged 50 to 59 with active COVID-19. CDR3s include the opening cysteine and the closing phenylalanine or tryptophan. Fields, in order: V gene, CDR3 protein.

TRBV19 | CASSIGQGAIGELFF
TRBV6-4 | CASADRAGTGELFF
TRBV28 | CASSLSTGSRGAFF
TRBV18 | CASSRTLPGMNQETQYF
TRBV18 | CASSPPLAGGRGTQYF
TRBV6-5 | CASRSLSTFSEQYF
TRBV12-3/TRBV12-4 | CASSSYRGEQFF
TRBV25-1 | CASRRGPGEWETQYF
TRBV12-3/TRBV12-4 | CASSQGLGETQYF
TRBV3-1/TRBV3-2 | CASSGLAGGPTDTQYF
TRBV5-6 | CASSWPRRGAYNEQFF
TRBV7-7 | CASSPRRGPPYGYTF
TRBV6-2/TRBV6-3 | CASSSRVLGGEKLFF
TRBV3-1/TRBV3-2 | CASSQPSAGDTQYF
TRBV10-3 | CASGTGRNEQFF
TRBV19 | CASSWGTGGRNEQFF
TRBV6-5 | CASRGMTRPQETQYF
TRBV6-2/TRBV6-3 | CASSLTGILHEQYF